This is a list of T cell receptor beta chains from one sample in a study of early T cells in non-severe SARS-CoV-2 infection. TCRdb itself ran the 5' RACE reads through MiXCR, one entry per CDR3 protein. Here the sample spans some 30,000 distinct CDR3 sequences, over 3.5% being singletons. The sequenced sample was whole blood. Receptors were obtained from an adult who was a healthcare worker with PCR-confirmed SARS-CoV-2 infection or an uninfected control (not recorded which). CDR3s include the opening cysteine and the closing phenylalanine or tryptophan. Each record gives: J gene, V gene, clone size, D gene, CDR3 DNA, CDR3 protein. A D gene is named only where the DNA matches it firmly. Clone size appears in some rows only: once, few, many, or a class for an expanded clone.

j_call: TRBJ2-5; v_call: TRBV20-1; clone_size: .; d_call: .; cdr3_nt: TGCAGTGCTAGCGTTAGCGTGTCAGAGACCCAGTACTTC; cdr3_aa: CSASVSVSETQYF
j_call: TRBJ1-5; v_call: TRBV7-9; clone_size: .; d_call: .; cdr3_nt: TGTGCCAGCAGCTCGAGACAGAATCAGCCCCAGCATTTT; cdr3_aa: CASSSRQNQPQHF
j_call: TRBJ2-7; v_call: TRBV12-3/TRBV12-4; clone_size: few; d_call: .; cdr3_nt: TGTGCCTCGCGTTCGCGTTCGGGGTACGAGCAGTACTTC; cdr3_aa: CASRSRSGYEQYF
j_call: TRBJ1-1; v_call: TRBV11-2; clone_size: .; d_call: .; cdr3_nt: TGTGCCAGCAGCTTAGGCCCCCAGGGCTCTGAAGCTTTCTTT; cdr3_aa: CASSLGPQGSEAFF
j_call: TRBJ2-3; v_call: TRBV27; clone_size: many; d_call: TRBD1; cdr3_nt: TGTGCCAGCAGTCTTTATCGACAGGGGACGCAGTATTTT; cdr3_aa: CASSLYRQGTQYF
j_call: TRBJ1-5; v_call: TRBV6-2/TRBV6-3; clone_size: many; d_call: .; cdr3_nt: TGTGCCAGCAGTCACTGGGACGGGAGCAATCAGCCCCAGCATTTT; cdr3_aa: CASSHWDGSNQPQHF
j_call: TRBJ2-2; v_call: TRBV5-4; clone_size: few; d_call: .; cdr3_nt: TGTGCCAGCAGCCCGGCCCCTCGACAGATCATCACCGGGGAGCTGTTTTTT; cdr3_aa: CASSPAPRQIITGELFF
j_call: TRBJ2-5; v_call: TRBV10-1; clone_size: many; d_call: TRBD2; cdr3_nt: TGCGCCAGCAGCTCCGGACTAGCGGGGCAAGAGACCCAGTACTTC; cdr3_aa: CASSSGLAGQETQYF
j_call: TRBJ2-7; v_call: TRBV27; clone_size: few; d_call: TRBD1; cdr3_nt: TGTGCCAGCAGTTCGCGACAGGGGGCTATCTACGAGCAGTACTTC; cdr3_aa: CASSSRQGAIYEQYF
j_call: TRBJ2-2; v_call: TRBV7-9; clone_size: many; d_call: TRBD1; cdr3_nt: TGTGCCAGCAGCGCGTTGGGACAGACGAACACCGGGGAGCTGTTTTTT; cdr3_aa: CASSALGQTNTGELFF
j_call: TRBJ1-5; v_call: TRBV7-3; clone_size: many; d_call: TRBD1; cdr3_nt: TGTGCCAGCAGCTTGACAGGGGATCAGCCCCAGCATTTT; cdr3_aa: CASSLTGDQPQHF
j_call: TRBJ1-1; v_call: TRBV3-1; clone_size: many; d_call: .; cdr3_nt: TGTGCCAGCAGCCGTGGGACGGTGGCACAAGCTTTCTTT; cdr3_aa: CASSRGTVAQAFF
j_call: TRBJ1-6; v_call: TRBV6-6; clone_size: few; d_call: .; cdr3_nt: TGTGCCAGCAACCCTGACGGGAATTCACCCCTCCACTTT; cdr3_aa: CASNPDGNSPLHF
j_call: TRBJ1-5; v_call: TRBV2; clone_size: many; d_call: .; cdr3_nt: TGTGCCAGCAGTGTTGGTCAGCCCCAGCATTTT; cdr3_aa: CASSVGQPQHF
j_call: TRBJ1-4; v_call: TRBV29-1; clone_size: .; d_call: TRBD1; cdr3_nt: TGCAGCGTTGAGTCGGCAGGGGGCTTTTTTGATGGTGAAAAACTGTTTTTT; cdr3_aa: CSVESAGGFFDGEKLFF
j_call: TRBJ2-1; v_call: TRBV4-3; clone_size: many; d_call: TRBD1; cdr3_nt: TGCGCCAGCAGCCAAGATCTTCAGGGGGTGGTTTACAATGAGCAGTTCTTC; cdr3_aa: CASSQDLQGVVYNEQFF